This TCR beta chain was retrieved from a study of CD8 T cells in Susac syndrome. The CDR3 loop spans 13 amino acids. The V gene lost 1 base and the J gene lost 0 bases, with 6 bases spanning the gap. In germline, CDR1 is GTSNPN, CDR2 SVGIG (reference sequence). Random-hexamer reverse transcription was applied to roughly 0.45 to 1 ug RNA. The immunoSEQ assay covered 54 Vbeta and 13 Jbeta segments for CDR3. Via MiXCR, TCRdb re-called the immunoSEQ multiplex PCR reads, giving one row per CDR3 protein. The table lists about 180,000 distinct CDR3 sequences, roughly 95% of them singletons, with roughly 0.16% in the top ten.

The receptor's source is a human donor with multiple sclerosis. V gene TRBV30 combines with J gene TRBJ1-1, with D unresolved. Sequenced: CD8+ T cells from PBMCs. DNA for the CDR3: TGTGCCTGGAGTGCCGAGATGAACACTGAAGCTTTCTTT. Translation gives CAWSAEMNTEAFF.